Sequencing of this TCR beta chain was carried out in a study of T cell responses to AZD1222 COVID-19 vaccine. Study overall: Pooled together were second doses at about 4 or about 12 weeks. General study points: Unmutated regions of variants are reportedly targeted by nearly half of spike-specific TCRs. Clonal diversity may have been underestimated, and the donors were mostly white British, with more females than males.

A note on this clone: The antigen is undetermined.

The data were produced by immunoSEQ multiplex PCR, yet TCRdb's version contains in-frame clones alone and is incomplete. The table includes 100,000 or so clones, approximately 90% detected once. Germline CDR1 is LNHDA and CDR2 is SQIVND (reference sequence). The trim removed 3 bases at V and 1 base at J, leaving 2 bases unmatched. There are 15 residues in the CDR3. The V and J genes are TRBV19 and TRBJ2-5; the match to TRBD1 covers 10 bases. The clonotype comes from an adult in good health. The sample here was peripheral blood, taken on day 0 of AZD1222 vaccination. The CDR3 DNA is TGTGCCAGTAGTATTTGGACAGGGGGCCAAGAGACCCAGTACTTC. Translation gives CASSIWTGGQETQYF.